This is a list of T cell receptor beta chains from one sample in a study of blood T cell repertoires in COVID-19. Libraries were prepared by immunoSEQ multiplex PCR; TCRdb keeps only in-frame clonotypes and omits some of them. Here the sample spans about 250,000 clones, 85% to 90% being singletons. Sequencing input: PBMCs or T cells enriched from blood (not recorded which). The source is a man aged 18 to 30 who had recovered from COVID-19. Both conserved end residues are part of each CDR3.

CASSSGQGGQPQHF	TRBV18	TRBJ1-5
CASSLAIRGDGYTF	TRBV7-2	TRBJ1-2
CASSLSPGGHEQFF	TRBV5-1	TRBJ2-1
CASSLGTGIIYEQYF	TRBV7-8	TRBJ2-7
CASSVSPAGENIQYF	TRBV9	TRBJ2-4
CASSTGDTRSGNTIYF	TRBV19	TRBJ1-3
CASSRPGGAYEQYF	TRBV19	TRBJ2-7
CASSHSRANYGYTF	TRBV3-1/TRBV3-2	TRBJ1-2
CATSDKRGSTEAFF	TRBV24-1	TRBJ1-1
CASSGGLVFHEQYF	TRBV27	TRBJ2-7
CASSQVGQNYGYTF	TRBV4-2	TRBJ1-2
CASSYTGGVPTDTQYF	TRBV11-2	TRBJ2-3
CASSLTGTGGFEQYF	TRBV7-9	TRBJ2-7
CASTPGGQISGNTIYF	TRBV3-1/TRBV3-2	TRBJ1-3
CASSPSGGVFDEQFF	TRBV19	TRBJ2-1
CASSSTGTGGWNEQFF	TRBV11-3	TRBJ2-1
CASSLPGQGLGFTDTQYF	TRBV7-4	TRBJ2-3
CASSPGGSQFEKLFF	TRBV18	TRBJ1-4
CASTWTGVNTEAFF	TRBV6-5	TRBJ1-1
CATSREMTGGINYGYTF	TRBV15	TRBJ1-2
CASRLAGASGANVLTF	TRBV7-9	TRBJ2-6
CASSVVGQANTEAFF	TRBV19	TRBJ1-1
CASSLRWRGTQYF	TRBV5-1	TRBJ2-5
CASSQAPGTGWSEAFF	TRBV4-2	TRBJ1-1
CASKRGGTNYGYTF	TRBV19	TRBJ1-2
CASSLAGRTDTQYF	TRBV3-1/TRBV3-2	TRBJ2-3
CASSPIRQINQPQHF	TRBV7-9	TRBJ1-5
CASSLDGVRTGAPLHF	TRBV7-2	TRBJ1-6
CAISGGDGYTF	TRBV10-3	TRBJ1-2
CATSDLGLSGYTF	TRBV24-1	TRBJ1-2
CASSGGTFRTDTQYF	TRBV11-1	TRBJ2-3
CASSLDRGSGNTIYF	TRBV5-8	TRBJ1-3
CASTAGTAYNEQFF	TRBV28	TRBJ2-1
CASSTRENQPQHF	TRBV7-9	TRBJ1-5
CASSRGGTGSSGANVLTF	TRBV5-4	TRBJ2-6
CASSAGTANEKLFF	TRBV27	TRBJ1-4
CATSDWDRGYTF	TRBV24-1	TRBJ1-2
CASSDFRESYSNQPQHF	TRBV2	TRBJ1-5
CASSASGSPNEKLFF	TRBV9	TRBJ1-4
CASIAGGAYNEQFF	TRBV6-5	TRBJ2-1
CASRSPYYTEAFF	TRBV6-5	TRBJ1-1
CASSEKQEWVYGYTF	TRBV6-1	TRBJ1-2
CATGQPNQPQHF	TRBV24-1	TRBJ1-5
CASSPRTSPTYNEQFF	TRBV4-1	TRBJ2-1
CASSSDGQGPDGYTF	TRBV5-1	TRBJ1-2
CASRGPNGGATYEQYF	TRBV2	TRBJ2-7